These 28 T cell receptor beta chains came from one sample sequenced in a study of T-cell reconstitution after alpha-beta-depleted transplantation in children. Preparation of the TCRbeta library involved a method that used unique molecular identifiers. TCRdb called the PCR reads again in MiXCR, with one record for every CDR3 protein. The table shows 600,000 to 700,000 distinct CDR3 sequences, with roughly 17% occurring only once. Sequenced material: PBMCs from the stem cell graft donor, taken from the stem cell graft. These receptors were collected from a human donor who donated a stem cell graft to a child with acute myeloid leukemia.

This clonotype was counted a few times. The chain couples TRBV28 to TRBJ1-6, with no clear D. The CDR3 runs to 13 residues. Germline loops: CDR1 MDHEN, CDR2 SYDVKM. The V end was cut by 8 bases, the J end by 6 bases, with 11 bases between. As DNA, the CDR3 is TGTGCCAGCCTCGGTGGAGTTAATTCACCCCTCCACTTT. Translated, it gives CASLGGVNSPLHF. The complete variable domain, with remaining parts taken from reference TRBV28 and TRBJ1-6, reads DVKVTQSSRYLVKRTGEKVFLECVQDMDHENMFWYRQDPGLGLRLIYFSYDVKMKEKGDIPEGYSVSREKKERFSLILESASTNQTSMYLCASLGGVNSPLHFGNGTRLTVT.

The chain uses TRBV5-1 and TRBJ1-4; no firm D call. CDR1 and CDR2 (germline): SGHRS, YFSETQ. V lost 0 bases and J lost 1, with 7 bases in between. CDR3 size: 15 residues. The CDR3 is CASSLAPGTNEKLFF. In DNA form, the CDR3 reads TGCGCCAGCAGCTTGGCCCCGGGAACTAATGAAAAACTGTTTTTT.

In its sample, this clonotype was seen many times. The V call is TRBV20-1, the J call TRBJ2-7; no reliable D call. CDR1 and CDR2 from the germline V gene are DFQATT and SNEGSKA (reference sequence). V was pared by 1 base and J by 2 bases, with 6 bases between. This CDR3 has 12 residues. The CDR3 bases are TGCAGTGCTAGAGTCCCTCCCTACGAGCAGTACTTC. Translated: CSARVPPYEQYF.

This clonotype showed up many times. The chain uses TRBV7-2 and TRBJ1-4; D uncertain. This CDR3 spans 15 amino acids. Trimming took 1 base from V and 1 from J, leaving 7 bases between them. Germline CDR1 reads SGHTA; CDR2 reads FQGNSA. CDR3 DNA: TGTGCCAGCAGCTTAGTTTCCGGAACTAATGAAAAACTGTTTTTT. This codes for CASSLVSGTNEKLFF.

The rearrangement links TRBV4-1 to TRBJ1-2; the D gene is possibly TRBD1 (5 bases). This CDR3 spans 17 amino acids. V lost 2 bases and J lost 8, with 24 bases in between. The germline V gene has CDR1 MGHRA and CDR2 YSYEKL. As DNA, the CDR3 is TGCGCCAGCAGCCAAATAACCGGGACCGACTCACGGGGAGGCTACACCTTC. Protein sequence: CASSQITGTDSRGGYTF.

V usage is TRBV20-1 and J usage is TRBJ1-6; the D gene is possibly TRBD1 (5 bases). The germline CDR1 and CDR2 sequences are DFQATT and SNEGSKA (reference sequence). The CDR3 contains 15 residues. Between the trimmed V and J ends, which lost 1 base and 9 bases, there was a span of 16 bases. This CDR3 is CSARGQNRLGSPLHF. Written as DNA, the CDR3 is TGCAGTGCTAGAGGACAGAATAGGCTAGGTTCACCCCTCCACTTT.

V gene TRBV30 combines with J gene TRBJ2-1, with D uncertain. The CDR3 spans 12 residues. V was trimmed by 1 base and J by 8 bases, leaving 9 bases between them. Germline assignment: CDR1 GTSNPN and CDR2 SVGIG (reference sequence). CDR3 DNA: TGTGCCTGGAGTGGGGTGTCCCATGAGCAGTTCTTC. Its protein is CAWSGVSHEQFF.

This clonotype was detected a few times. The chain recombines TRBV5-1 with TRBJ2-7; the D is unclear. The CDR3 loop spans 14 amino acids. V lost 1 base and J lost 4, with 12 bases in between. CDR1 and CDR2 from the germline V gene are SGHRS and YFSETQ. The CDR3 region is CASSLRQTSYEQYV. CDR3 DNA sequence: TGCGCCAGCAGCTTGAGGCAGACCTCTTACGAGCAGTACGTC.

The chain employs TRBV6-1 and TRBJ2-7; D is uncertain. The germline gives CDR1 MNHNS, CDR2 SASEGT. Trimming removed 1 base from V and 2 bases from J, with 9 bases in between. This CDR3 spans 14 amino acids. CDR3 DNA: TGTGCCAGCAGTGAAGGGACGGGTACCTACGAGCAGTACGTC. This gives the protein CASSEGTGTYEQYV.

This clonotype was observed a few times. The chain combines TRBV4-1 with TRBJ2-7; perhaps TRBD2 as D (6 bases). The V end was cut by 4 bases, the J end by 0 bases, with 13 bases between. There are 15 residues in the CDR3. Germline CDR1 MGHRA, CDR2 YSYEKL. The CDR3 DNA follows: TGCGCCAGCAGCCCGGGGACTTTCCGCTCCTACGAGCAGTACTTC. Translation gives CASSPGTFRSYEQYF.

In its sample, this clonotype was seen many times. The rearrangement joins TRBV20-1 to TRBJ2-5, with 7 bases matching TRBD1. The V gene's germline CDR1 is DFQATT and CDR2 SNEGSKA (reference sequence). The CDR3 is 14 residues long. The V and J ends lost 6 bases and 2 bases, in that order; junction bases with no gene match: 9. Here the CDR3 reads CSAGADRRQETQYF. Written as DNA, the CDR3 is TGCAGTGCGGGCGCGGACAGGCGACAAGAGACCCAGTACTTC.

This chain links TRBV29-1 with TRBJ2-1, with 10 positions matching TRBD2. Germline lookup yields CDR1 SQVTM and CDR2 ANQGSEA. The CDR3 is 14 amino acids. After removal of 4 bases from V and 3 bases from J, the junction contained 3 bases not matched to a gene. This CDR3 is CSVVRTSGYNEQFF. The CDR3 DNA is TGCAGCGTTGTTCGGACTAGCGGCTACAATGAGCAGTTCTTC.

This clonotype was seen ten or more times. The rearrangement links TRBV7-9 to TRBJ2-5; TRBD2 aligns across 9 bases. This CDR3 is built from 15 residues. In germline, CDR1 is SEHNR, CDR2 FQNEAQ (reference sequence). J gave up 5 bases and V 3 bases, and 7 bases lay outside the gene matches. The CDR3 sequence: CASSLGGGAAETQYF. The CDR3, as DNA: TGTGCCAGCAGCTTGGGCGGGGGGGCCGCGGAGACCCAGTACTTC.

V usage is TRBV5-1 and J usage is TRBJ1-4, with D hard to call. The CDR3 contains 13 residues. Deletions cut 5 bases from V and 8 bases from J, with 13 bases between. Germline CDR1 SGHRS, CDR2 YFSETQ. For the CDR3, the DNA is TGCGCCAGCAGGACGGCTGTAGGCGAAAAACTGTTTTTT. Translating gives CASRTAVGEKLFF.

This clonotype appeared many times. The V call is TRBV20-1, the J call TRBJ2-3, with TRBD1 identical over 7 bases. From germline, CDR1 is DFQATT and CDR2 SNEGSKA (reference sequence). The junction had 11 bases not matched to a gene; V was cut back by 6 bases and J by 2 bases. The CDR3 has 15 residues. CDR3 bases: TGCAGTGCGCCGATCCGACAGGGATACACAGATACGCAGTATTTT. It codes for CSAPIRQGYTDTQYF.

This clonotype came up a few times. This sequence joins TRBV27 and TRBJ1-2; the D gene is possibly TRBD1 (6 bases). Trimming stripped 5 bases from V and 2 bases from J, with 12 bases between. Germline loops: CDR1 MNHEY, CDR2 SMNVEV (reference sequence). The CDR3 length is 14 residues. CDR3 loop: CASSPQGRNYGYTF. Written as DNA, the CDR3 is TGTGCCAGCAGTCCACAGGGTCGGAACTATGGCTACACCTTC.

This clonotype was detected once. The chain carries TRBV20-1 and TRBJ2-1; D might be TRBD1 (6 bases). Germline values: CDR1 DFQATT, CDR2 SNEGSKA (reference sequence). This CDR3 contains 14 residues. The ends were cut back, 2 bases at V and 3 bases at J, with 11 bases in the middle. The CDR3, as DNA: TGCAGTGCTAGACTGGCACAGGGCTACAATGAGCAGTTCTTC. Its translation is CSARLAQGYNEQFF.

The chain joins TRBV10-2 to TRBJ1-1; TRBD1 is a possible D gene (6 bases). The CDR3 length is 13 residues. Per germline, CDR1 WSHSY and CDR2 SAAADI. The CDR3 DNA sequence: TGCGCTACGCGGGGCAGGGGAGAAACTGAAGCTTTCTTT. This translates into CATRGRGETEAFF.

This clonotype was counted ten times or more. This rearrangement joins TRBV20-1 to TRBJ2-3; 10 bases are a match to TRBD1. CDR3 size: 15 residues. Trimming took 1 base from V and 4 from J; bases not matched to a gene: 5. CDR1 DFQATT and CDR2 SNEGSKA come from the germline V gene (reference sequence). The CDR3 DNA follows: TGCAGTGCTAGAGTGGGGACAGGGGACCCAGATACGCAGTATTTT. This codes for CSARVGTGDPDTQYF.

This clonotype was found many times. This chain joins TRBV20-1 and TRBJ2-1, with 8 bases matching TRBD1. Germline lookup yields CDR1 DFQATT and CDR2 SNEGSKA (reference sequence). The CDR3 sequence is 14 residues long. J gave up 6 bases and V 6 bases, and 10 bases lay outside the gene matches. The CDR3 protein is CSALGQGRINEQFF. CDR3 bases: TGCAGTGCCCTAGGACAGGGAAGGATCAATGAGCAGTTCTTC.

This clonotype was observed at least ten times. The chain uses TRBV12-3 or TRBV12-4 and TRBJ2-5; the D gene is possibly TRBD1 (6 bases). V was trimmed by 6 bases and J by 5 bases, leaving 19 bases between them. The CDR3 sequence is 15 residues long. This CDR3 is CASSDLTGSGETQYF. The CDR3 nucleotides read TGTGCCAGCAGCGATCTAACAGGGTCCGGGGAGACCCAGTACTTC.

The sample holds many counts of this clonotype. The V call is TRBV5-1, the J call TRBJ2-1; D possibly matches TRBD1 or TRBD2 (5 bases each). V gave up 4 bases and J gave up 2 bases, with 19 bases separating them. Per the germline V gene, CDR1 is SGHRS and CDR2 is YFSETQ. The CDR3 has 17 amino acids. The CDR3 DNA reads TGCGCCAGCAGCCCGGGGTCTCAGGGACCAACCTACAATGAGCAGTTCTTC. Translated, it gives CASSPGSQGPTYNEQFF.

This chain links TRBV7-8 with TRBJ1-1, with 11 bases identical to TRBD1. The germline V gene encodes CDR1 SGHVS and CDR2 FQNEAQ. Losses at the gene ends were 5 bases for V and 7 bases for J; bases not matched to a gene: 9. The CDR3 is 15 amino acids. The CDR3 reads CASSPWTGGEDEAFF. CDR3 sequence (DNA): TGTGCCAGCAGCCCGTGGACAGGGGGCGAGGATGAAGCTTTCTTT.

This clonotype was seen ten or more times. This sequence joins TRBV10-3 and TRBJ1-1; TRBD1 might be the D (5 bases). Germline V gene data show CDR1 as ENHRY and CDR2 as SYGVKD. Trimming removed 0 bases at V and 5 bases at J, with 13 bases between. The CDR3 contains 15 residues. In DNA, the CDR3 is TGTGCCATCAGTGAGTCGGACATCGGGGCGACTGAAGCTTTCTTT. Protein product: CAISESDIGATEAFF.

This chain uses TRBV7-2 with TRBJ2-2; a possible D gene is TRBD1 (6 bases). Germline lookup yields CDR1 SGHTA and CDR2 FQGNSA. The CDR3 spans 15 residues. V lost 3 bases, J lost 1 base, and 9 bases lay in between. CDR3 coding DNA: TGTGCCAGCAGCTTTTCGGGACAGAACACCGGGGAGCTGTTTTTT. Translating it yields CASSFSGQNTGELFF.

Notes on this clonotype: This may stem from a read error, because a much larger clone lies one nucleotide away. The missing conserved phenylalanine or tryptophan at the end of this CDR3 makes a read error likely. This sequence joins TRBV20-1 and TRBJ2-7, with D possibly matching TRBD2 (6 bases). V was shortened by 1 base and J by 1 base, with 17 bases between the two germline ends. Looked up from germline, CDR1 is DFQATT and CDR2 is SNEGSKA (reference sequence). There are 16 residues in the CDR3. The DNA for the CDR3 is TGCAGTGCTAGAGCTATAGCGGCGGGGAAATCCTACGAGCAGTACGAC. It codes for CSARAIAAGKSYEQYD.

J is TRBJ2-1 and V is TRBV7-3; D ambiguous. The V and J ends lost 2 bases and 9 bases respectively, with 11 bases between them. Per the germline V gene, CDR1 is SGHTA and CDR2 is FQGTGA. The CDR3 totals 13 residues. The CDR3 DNA sequence: TGTGCCAGCAGCTTATCCCCTTTGGGTGAGCAGTTCTTC. It encodes CASSLSPLGEQFF.

This clonotype was seen more than once but under ten times. The chain joins TRBV11-1 to TRBJ1-1, with no clear D. The CDR3 covers 19 residues. With 4 bases removed from V and 3 bases from J, the gap between germline ends came to 27 bases. CDR1 SGHAT and CDR2 FQDESV come from the germline V gene (reference sequence). The CDR3 sequence: CASSYAAPMLEGMDTEAFF. CDR3 DNA: TGTGCCAGCAGCTATGCGGCCCCCATGCTTGAGGGCATGGACACTGAAGCTTTCTTT.